A selection of T cell receptor beta chains follows, all from one sample in a study of blood T cells in healthy people across ages. TCRdb re-called the 5' RACE reads through MiXCR, storing one row per CDR3 protein. Among about 580,000 distinct CDR3 sequences, around 48% were seen once, and the ten largest hold around 24%. The sequenced sample was blood. The receptor source for this set is a man older than 75 in good health. CDR3s include the opening cysteine and the closing phenylalanine or tryptophan. Fields, in order: J gene, V gene, clone size, D gene, CDR3 length, CDR3 protein, CDR3 DNA. A D gene is named only where the DNA matches it firmly. Expanded clones get a size class; other rows say once, few or many, or leave the size out.

>TRBJ1-5|TRBV7-9|NA|NA|14
CASSLGEGGRPQHF
TGTGCCAGCAGCTTAGGGGAGGGCGGTCGGCCCCAGCATTTT
>TRBJ2-3|TRBV20-1|NA|NA|13
CSANGAGTDTQYF
TGCAGTGCAAACGGGGCAGGCACAGATACGCAGTATTTT
>TRBJ1-4|TRBV7-9|NA|NA|14
CASSLDRTNEKLFF
TGTGCCAGCAGTCTTGACAGGACGAATGAAAAACTGTTTTTT
>TRBJ2-3|TRBV7-3|NA|NA|14
CASSSRRSTDTQYF
TGTGCCAGCAGCTCAAGGCGTAGCACAGATACGCAGTATTTT
>TRBJ1-2|TRBV5-1|few|TRBD1|17
CASSQQTGTPISDGYTF
TGCGCCAGCAGCCAACAGACAGGGACCCCTATCTCGGATGGCTACACCTTC
>TRBJ1-6|TRBV27|NA|NA|15
CASRVTGSLNSPLHF
TGTGCCAGCAGGGTGACCGGGTCCCTAAATTCACCCCTCCACTTT
>TRBJ2-1|TRBV5-1|few|NA|14
CASSSDSTYNEQFF
TGCGCCAGCAGCAGTGACAGTACGTACAATGAGCAGTTCTTC
>TRBJ2-3|TRBV5-1|NA|NA|14
CASSLAADLDTQYF
TGCGCCAGCAGCTTGGCCGCGGACTTAGATACGCAGTATTTT
>TRBJ2-7|TRBV7-2|NA|NA|14
CASSSQGTQYEQYF
TGTGCCAGCAGCTCCCAGGGTACCCAATACGAGCAGTACTTC
>TRBJ1-2|TRBV7-9|NA|NA|11
CASSFLSGYTF
TGTGCCAGCAGCTTTCTTTCTGGCTACACCTTC